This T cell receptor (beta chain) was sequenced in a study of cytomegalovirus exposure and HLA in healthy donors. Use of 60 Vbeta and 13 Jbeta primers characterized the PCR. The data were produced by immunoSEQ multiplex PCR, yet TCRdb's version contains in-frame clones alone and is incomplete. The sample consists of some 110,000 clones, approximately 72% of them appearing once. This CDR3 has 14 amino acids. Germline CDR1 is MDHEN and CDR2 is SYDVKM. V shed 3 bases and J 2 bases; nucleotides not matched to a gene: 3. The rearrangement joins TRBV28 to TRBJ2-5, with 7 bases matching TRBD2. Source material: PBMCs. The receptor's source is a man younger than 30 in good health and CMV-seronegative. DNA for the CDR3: TGTGCCAGCAGTTTGATCGGGGGGCAAGAGACCCAGTACTTC. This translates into CASSLIGGQETQYF.